What follows describes a single TCR beta chain. It lacks a known antigen. Base qualities are not provided; no much larger clone lies one nucleotide away. The collaborating institutions used their own protocols to collect whole blood in K2EDTA tubes. Collaborator samples were shipped for TCRbeta analysis as frozen whole blood, isolated PBMCs, or DNA extracted from either sample type. This entry comes from a study of blood T cell repertoires in COVID-19 (dated by TCRdb to 2020 to 2021). Some background on the complete study: Samples from collaborators originated in the United States, Italy and Spain and spanned both the acute and convalescent phases of COVID-19. The prospective study material was composed of cDNA or gDNA derived from T cells, B-cell-depleted T cells, or PBMCs. The dataset comprised deeply sampled blood TCRbeta repertoires from subjects exposed to, actively infected with, or recovered from COVID-19. The repertoires were released in a freely available public database intended as a resource for research on the immune response to SARS-CoV-2. The samples were drawn from two sources: the first 160 participants of the ongoing ImmuneRACE study, and 1,254 subjects contributed by 6 global collaborators. The sample metadata nearly always contained a de-identified subject ID, COVID-19 status, age in years and sex. Where HLA class I and class II types were available, the types were taken from metadata supplied by the sample provider, not from assay-based typing.

The investigation overall reported the following: How much clinical and demographic metadata was included differed by source and by participant, and the metadata was provided uncurated.

TCRbeta CDR3 regions were amplified from genomic DNA using the immunoSEQ Assay, a bias-controlled multiplex PCR. For the original study's pipeline: Nucleated cell counts per sample were estimated from amplification of reference gene primers within the assay. To quantify the absolute abundance of each unique TCRbeta CDR3 rearrangement, sequence reads were collapsed and filtered. For each sample, productive Simpson clonality was calculated as the square root of Simpson's diversity index across productive rearrangements. Drawn from immuneACCESS, this table holds only the in-frame rearrangements with V and J called that TCRdb kept. Clones are partly lost; checked studies trace under half to an unresolved V gene and leave the rest unexplained. The V and J calls and clone size were taken over from that table, and D and trimming were inferred from the DNA. In this sample the table shows tens of thousands of clones, 84% of which occur a single time. 4.5% of the sample rests with the top ten.

The sequencing input was peripheral blood. The sequence was obtained from an older woman with acute or convalescent COVID-19.

At the DNA level, the sequence is TGTGCCAGCAGCAACACGCCGACGGGACAGATTGCTGGCTACACCTTC. It encodes CASSNTPTGQIAGYTF. The sequence is built from TRBV7-3 and TRBJ1-2, and 7 junction bases match TRBD1. The CDR3 has 16 amino acids, counting the end cysteine and phenylalanine. This entry keeps only the CDR3 DNA: 48 bases, framed from base 1. The junction shows trimming of 5 bases on V and 7 bases on J, and the gene matches do not reach 16 bases of it. The CDR1 and CDR2 encoded by the germline V gene are SGHTA and FQGTGA.